These T cell receptor beta chains were read from a single sample in a study of cytomegalovirus exposure and HLA in healthy donors. Sequenced by immunoSEQ multiplex PCR; TCRdb stores in-frame clones only, minus some. In the table there are 150,000 to 200,000 clones, 84% of which are singletons. The specimen sequenced was PBMCs. The receptors were sampled from a man aged 18 to 30 in good health and CMV-seropositive. Each CDR3 is given with its conserved first and last residue. The order of the fields is V gene, CDR3 protein.

TRBV16	CASSPVTGGVETQYF
TRBV5-1	CASKWTGAYEQYF
TRBV4-3	CASSLSRTSPYNEQFF
TRBV11-2	CASSPTDEQYF
TRBV4-2	CASSQGAGRGGSAFF
TRBV28	CASFPGQLPPRYTF
TRBV4-1	CASSQVNRPEDTQYF
TRBV27	CASSFRDTQYF
TRBV7-6	CASSLKGLAGVTDTQYF
TRBV28	CASASGSYEQYF
TRBV30	CAWCTGGRNQPQHF
TRBV28	CASSFQVPGNGELFF
TRBV7-2	CASSLLGVNTGELFF
TRBV9	CASGRRGDFSYEQYF
TRBV19	CASATGVEQYF
TRBV6-4	CATSGGRKGEKLFF
TRBV7-8	CASSSGGSNEKLFF
TRBV21-1	CASSGHRPLAGGPIEQYF
TRBV27	CASSLLTGVAGELFF
TRBV19	CASSTGGTGGFSYEQYF
TRBV28	CASSQLTGKRNEQFF
TRBV2	CASSRSGTNTGELFF
TRBV15	CATSHDRGGEKLFF
TRBV5-1	CASSLAPRGDTEAFF
TRBV28	CASSLGGSNQPQHF
TRBV4-2	CASSPGTSGRQDTQYF
TRBV28	CASGDYIYEQYF
TRBV28	CASTSPRDRSYNEQFF
TRBV7-8	CASSPESDTQYF
TRBV7-2	CASSLATGQTRYGYTF
TRBV18	CASSPGRDEQYF
TRBV11-3	CASSLDGGGEQFF
TRBV2	CASSEKGIDQPQHF
TRBV4-3	CASSQVVGIAGGSYNEQFF
TRBV28	CASTAGANYGYTF
TRBV6-1	CASTSDLTDTQYF
TRBV6-5	CASSAGQGYNEQFF
TRBV9	CASTLGHSLAKNIQYF
TRBV5-6	CASSSRSTQAREQYF
TRBV30	CAWSVQWGELFF
TRBV9	CASSVHPSSYEQYF
TRBV27	CASGGGLGTDTQYF
TRBV18	CASSPERADTQYF
TRBV4-3	CASSQEARGSSYEQYF
TRBV7-2	CASSPDREPGNTIYF